The 31 T cell receptor beta chains below were found in one sample sequenced in a study of early T cells in non-severe SARS-CoV-2 infection. TCRdb independently ran MiXCR on the 5' RACE reads; one entry per CDR3 protein. The sample has 75,000 to 90,000 distinct CDR3 sequences, around 13% seen once; the top ten hold approximately 1.1%. Material: whole blood. The receptors were gathered from an adult who was a healthcare worker with PCR-confirmed SARS-CoV-2 infection or an uninfected control (not recorded which).

This clonotype is categorized as medium-sized. This chain uses TRBV7-9 with TRBJ2-1; D is unclear. Per the germline V gene, CDR1 is SEHNR and CDR2 is FQNEAQ (reference sequence). This CDR3 has 13 residues. Trimming shortened V by 1 base and J by 8 bases, and 9 bases separated the two germline ends. The CDR3 here is CASSLVGLDEQFF. As DNA, the CDR3 is TGTGCCAGCAGCTTAGTGGGTTTGGATGAGCAGTTCTTC.

In this sample, this clonotype turned up many times. The chain is built from TRBV24-1 and TRBJ2-2; D may be TRBD1 or TRBD2 (5 bases each). The CDR3 loop spans 12 amino acids. Germline CDR1 reads KGHDR; CDR2 reads SFDVKD. V gave up 10 bases and J gave up 6 bases, with 11 bases separating them. CDR3 residues: CATERGPGELFF. The DNA of the CDR3 is TGTGCCACTGAACGGGGCCCCGGGGAGCTGTTTTTT.

This clonotype was counted ten times or more. The V call is TRBV6-6, the J call TRBJ1-2; 7 nucleotides line up with TRBD1. This CDR3 has 15 amino acids. V trimming: 5 bases; J trimming: 0 bases; junction bases outside the gene matches: 6. Germline V lookup: CDR1 MNHNY, CDR2 SVGAGI (reference sequence). The chain's CDR3 is CASSAGTEANYGYTF. CDR3 nucleotide sequence: TGTGCCAGCAGTGCTGGGACAGAAGCTAACTATGGCTACACCTTC.

DNA of the CDR3: TGCAGCGTTGAAGATCCGGGGACAGATACGCAGTATTTT. Translating it yields CSVEDPGTDTQYF. This chain uses TRBV29-1 with TRBJ2-3, with a weak D call TRBD2 (5 bases). CDR1 is SQVTM and CDR2 is ANQGSEA in the germline V gene. The CDR3 sequence is 13 residues long. V was shortened by 0 bases and J by 3 bases, with 7 bases between the two germline ends.

In this sample, this clonotype turned up many times. The rearrangement uses TRBV20-1 and TRBJ1-5; no clear D. This CDR3 has 12 amino acids. CDR1 is DFQATT, CDR2 SNEGSKA, per germline (reference sequence). Trimming cost V 3 bases and J 0 bases, with 3 bases left between them. The CDR3 here is CSARDSNQPQHF. CDR3 DNA sequence: TGCAGTGCTAGGGATAGCAATCAGCCCCAGCATTTT.

This clonotype was detected ten times or more. The chain employs TRBV7-9 and TRBJ1-2; perhaps TRBD1 as D (5 bases). The CDR3 runs to 12 residues. Germline V lookup: CDR1 SEHNR, CDR2 FQNEAQ (reference sequence). Trimming left V 1 base short and J 5 bases short, with 5 bases between. In nucleotides, the CDR3 is TGTGCCAGCAGCTTAGAGGGGTATGGCTACACCTTC. Translation: CASSLEGYGYTF.

This clonotype was detected only a few times. J is TRBJ2-7 and V is TRBV29-1, with D unclear. Trimming pared 7 bases from V and 4 bases from J, leaving 17 bases between. The CDR3 has 13 amino acids. Germline V gives CDR1 SQVTM, CDR2 ANQGSEA. CDR3 region: CSARDKVEYEQYF. DNA for the CDR3: TGCAGCGCTAGAGACAAGGTGGAGTACGAGCAGTACTTC.

This clonotype was detected a few times. The gene calls are TRBV7-8 and TRBJ1-1, with TRBD1 as a possible D gene (5 bases). The ends were cut back, 3 bases at V and 0 bases at J, with 14 bases in the middle. CDR3 size: 16 residues. Germline V gene sequence: CDR1 SGHVS, CDR2 FQNEAQ. The CDR3 sequence is CASSLGRYKMNTEAFF. The CDR3, as DNA: TGTGCCAGCAGCTTGGGACGATACAAAATGAACACTGAAGCTTTCTTT.

The V call is TRBV29-1, the J call TRBJ2-3; possible D gene TRBD2, 6 bases. Trimming left V 0 bases short and J 0 bases short, with 10 bases between. This CDR3 region has 15 residues. Germline values: CDR1 SQVTM, CDR2 ANQGSEA. The CDR3 protein is CSVEDAGSSTDTQYF. CDR3 in DNA: TGCAGCGTTGAAGATGCGGGGTCTAGCACAGATACGCAGTATTTT.

This clonotype showed up just a few times. The chain carries TRBV12-3 or TRBV12-4 and TRBJ2-3; a possible D gene is TRBD1 (6 bases). The CDR3 extends over 16 amino acids. Deletions cut 6 bases from V and 0 bases from J, with 16 bases between. The CDR3 DNA reads TGTGCCAGCAGAACCAGACAGGCTACTAGCACAGATACGCAGTATTTT. Translating gives CASRTRQATSTDTQYF.

This clonotype has a count of ten or more. This chain joins TRBV27 and TRBJ2-2; D ambiguous. Germline assignment: CDR1 MNHEY and CDR2 SMNVEV (reference sequence). The V end was cut by 6 bases, the J end by 4 bases, with 3 bases between. The CDR3 extends over 11 amino acids. CDR3 region: CASSRTGELFF. The CDR3 DNA reads as TGTGCCAGCAGCCGCACCGGGGAGCTGTTTTTT.

This clonotype has a count of ten or more. The chain's CDR3 is CASSLDGLAAEQYF. Here the CDR3 DNA reads TGTGCCAGCAGCTTAGATGGACTAGCGGCCGAGCAGTACTTC. This chain uses TRBV11-2 with TRBJ2-7; 10 bases align to TRBD2. The trim removed 0 bases at V and 6 bases at J, leaving 2 bases unmatched. Germline V lookup: CDR1 SGHAT, CDR2 FQNNGV. The CDR3 loop spans 14 amino acids.

The sample holds many counts of this clonotype. V and J are TRBV27 and TRBJ1-2; D not certain. CDR3 length: 14 amino acids. Germline CDR1 reads MNHEY; CDR2 reads SMNVEV (reference sequence). Trimming pared 2 bases from V and 2 bases from J, leaving 9 bases between. The CDR3 bases are TGTGCCAGCAGTTTAGGCGCCGGAAACTATGGCTACACCTTC. As protein: CASSLGAGNYGYTF.

The rearrangement joins TRBV5-1 to TRBJ2-1; 10 bases are shared with TRBD1. The CDR3 is 16 amino acids. V lost 0 bases to trimming and J lost 8 bases; unmatched junction nucleotides: 8. Germline CDR1 is SGHRS and CDR2 is YFSETQ. The CDR3 here is CASSLAGTGAVDEQFF. The DNA for the CDR3 is TGCGCCAGCAGCTTGGCCGGGACAGGGGCGGTAGATGAGCAGTTCTTC.

The rearrangement uses TRBV5-6 and TRBJ1-5; the match to TRBD1 covers 9 bases. The length of the CDR3 is 13 residues. Looked up from germline, CDR1 is SGHDT and CDR2 is YYEEEE. Trimming removed 7 bases from V and 6 bases from J; junction bases left unmatched: 5. The CDR3 here is CASSTGGGQPQHF. DNA of the CDR3: TGTGCCAGCTCAACAGGGGGCGGTCAGCCCCAGCATTTT.

This chain uses TRBV5-1 with TRBJ2-1; D may be TRBD2 (6 bases). The V and J ends lost 4 bases and 4 bases respectively, with 15 bases between them. This CDR3 contains 15 residues. The germline V gene has CDR1 SGHRS and CDR2 YFSETQ. The CDR3 here is CASSPPSELYNEQFF. The CDR3 bases are TGCGCCAGCAGCCCGCCTAGCGAACTTTACAATGAGCAGTTCTTC.

This clonotype was detected only once. The genes are TRBV28 and TRBJ1-1, with D unresolved. With 1 base removed from V and 8 bases from J, the gap between germline ends came to 14 bases. Germline V gives CDR1 MDHEN, CDR2 SYDVKM. CDR3 length: 14 amino acids. The CDR3 DNA reads TGTGCCAGCAGTTTATCTCCCTCAGTCACCGAAGCTTTCTTT. It is translated as CASSLSPSVTEAFF.

The chain has TRBV28 and TRBJ2-3; a weak D match, TRBD2 (6 bases). Trimming took 5 bases from V and 3 from J, leaving 15 bases between them. Germline CDR1 is MDHEN and CDR2 is SYDVKM. CDR3 length equals 15 residues. The CDR3 coding sequence is TGTGCCAGCAGTCCCCCGCGGGGAAGTACAGATACGCAGTATTTT. Its protein product is CASSPPRGSTDTQYF.

In its sample, this clonotype ranks as medium-sized. The chain joins TRBV20-1 to TRBJ1-6, with a tentative D call TRBD1 (6 bases). The CDR3 runs to 14 residues. V was cut by 1 base and J by 9 bases, with 13 bases left in between. Germline assignment: CDR1 DFQATT and CDR2 SNEGSKA (reference sequence). The chain's CDR3 is CSARVAGEVSPLHF. DNA for the CDR3: TGCAGTGCTAGAGTCGCAGGGGAGGTTTCACCCCTCCACTTT.

This clonotype turned up a few times. This chain connects TRBV29-1 to TRBJ2-1; a weak D match, TRBD2 (6 bases). V was clipped by 4 bases and J by 2 bases, with 12 bases between them. The V gene's germline CDR1 is SQVTM and CDR2 ANQGSEA. CDR3 length: 14 amino acids. The CDR3 nucleotides read TGCAGCGTTGTTTTCGGCGGGACCTACAATGAGCAGTTCTTC. Its protein is CSVVFGGTYNEQFF.

The chain is built from TRBV5-1 and TRBJ1-1, with D possibly TRBD1 on 6 matching bases. The germline V gene encodes CDR1 SGHRS and CDR2 YFSETQ. The CDR3 sequence is 15 residues long. V was clipped by 0 bases and J by 5 bases, with 14 bases between them. The CDR3 coding sequence is TGCGCCAGCAGCTTGGAGGGAGGGGGACGGACTGAAGCTTTCTTT. It encodes CASSLEGGGRTEAFF.

The chain uses TRBV5-1 and TRBJ2-3, with D uncertain. The CDR3 is 16 residues long. Per the germline V gene, CDR1 is SGHRS and CDR2 is YFSETQ. The V end was cut by 0 bases, the J end by 2 bases, with 13 bases between. CDR3 DNA: TGCGCCAGCAGCTTGGACGGGCGTCGGGCCACAGATACGCAGTATTTT. Protein: CASSLDGRRATDTQYF.

At least ten counts were recorded for this clonotype. The chain combines TRBV29-1 with TRBJ2-7; D not certain. CDR3 length equals 12 residues. Germline values: CDR1 SQVTM, CDR2 ANQGSEA. V lost 4 bases and J 0 bases, leaving 7 bases between the germline ends. The DNA of the CDR3 is TGCAGCGTTGTCGGGCGCTCCTACGAGCAGTACTTC. This gives the protein CSVVGRSYEQYF.

The chain employs TRBV5-1 and TRBJ2-2; perhaps TRBD1 as D (6 bases). The CDR3 spans 13 residues. Trimming shortened V by 2 bases and J by 7 bases, and 9 bases separated the two germline ends. Germline V gives CDR1 SGHRS, CDR2 YFSETQ. CDR3: CASSLQGDGELFF. In nucleotides, the CDR3 is TGCGCCAGCAGCTTACAGGGAGACGGGGAGCTGTTTTTT.

The chain carries TRBV12-3 or TRBV12-4 and TRBJ2-2; TRBD2 matches at 12 bases. Trimming removed 7 bases from V and 4 bases from J; junction bases left unmatched: 10. The CDR3 loop spans 17 amino acids. This CDR3 reads CASTRTSGVWGTGELFF. CDR3 nucleotides: TGTGCCAGCACCCGGACTAGCGGGGTTTGGGGCACCGGGGAGCTGTTTTTT.

This clonotype was counted ten times or more. This chain connects TRBV7-6 to TRBJ2-2; 13 bases line up with TRBD2. Germline assignment: CDR1 SGHVS and CDR2 FNYEAQ. V lost 2 bases and J lost 2; bases outside the gene matches: 8. This CDR3 comprises 19 residues. The CDR3 DNA reads as TGTGCCAGCAGCTTACGGTCGACTAGCGGGAGGTTTAACACCGGGGAGCTGTTTTTT. This codes for CASSLRSTSGRFNTGELFF.

This clonotype was seen only a few times. The V and J genes are TRBV20-1 and TRBJ2-3; D is uncertain. CDR1 is DFQATT, CDR2 SNEGSKA, per germline (reference sequence). V shed 1 base and J shed 6 bases, with 11 bases lying between them. This CDR3 region has 13 residues. DNA for the CDR3: TGCAGTGCTAGAGTAGGCTTCCAGGATACGCAGTATTTT. It encodes CSARVGFQDTQYF.

V gene TRBV20-1 combines with J gene TRBJ1-4; TRBD1 matches at 7 bases. The CDR3 consists of 16 residues. The ends lost 2 bases at V and 5 bases at J; junction bases unmatched: 11. Germline V gene data show CDR1 as DFQATT and CDR2 as SNEGSKA (reference sequence). In nucleotides, the CDR3 is TGCAGTGCTAGACCAAGTACAGGGGCGAAGAATGAAAAACTGTTTTTT. This encodes CSARPSTGAKNEKLFF.

V usage is TRBV2 and J usage is TRBJ2-3; a weak D match, TRBD2 (5 bases). The CDR3 has 13 amino acids. Germline values: CDR1 SNHLY, CDR2 FYNNEI. Trimming took off 5 bases at V and 2 bases at J, with 8 bases between the two ends. The CDR3 loop reads CASSSGDTDTQYF. The CDR3 region has the DNA TGTGCCAGCAGTAGCGGCGACACAGATACGCAGTATTTT.

J is TRBJ2-1 and V is TRBV27, with a possible D match to TRBD2 (6 bases). The CDR3 consists of 11 residues. The V gene lost 7 bases and the J gene lost 10 bases, with 11 bases spanning the gap. CDR1 is MNHEY, CDR2 SMNVEV, per germline (reference sequence). This CDR3 reads CASTWSGEQFF. The CDR3 DNA follows: TGTGCCAGCACCTGGAGCGGGGAGCAGTTCTTC.

The chain employs TRBV4-3 and TRBJ1-4; D gene unclear. The V end was cut by 4 bases, the J end by 4 bases, with 10 bases between. Germline V gene sequence: CDR1 LGHNA, CDR2 YSLEER. CDR3 length: 14 amino acids. CDR3 amino acids: CASSPQPLNEKLFF. CDR3 nucleotides: TGCGCCAGCAGCCCGCAGCCCCTTAATGAAAAACTGTTTTTT.